This T cell receptor beta chain was found in a study of blood T cells in healthy people across ages (dated by TCRdb to the mid-2010s). About the full investigation: In model experiments, roughly one uniquely barcoded TCR beta cDNA molecule per two T cells was captured by template switching. The study measured age-related changes in TCR beta repertoire diversity using deep sequencing normalized with unique cDNA molecular identifiers. Using the same blood draw, the study looked at two additional independent replicas of 1 million unique cDNA reads for two donors, one aged 18 to 30 and the other aged 80 or older. Four age groups were formed from the donors: young (average approximately 15 years), middle-aged (approximately 40), aged (roughly 58) and long-lived (around 80). What the work shows at the level of the full study, not this receptor alone: Total diversity estimates from one million sequenced T cells were considered lower bounds and underestimates. Compared with the aged group, the long-lived group had more naive CD4+ T cells, fewer expanded clones and increased TCR diversity, suggesting age selection. Observed TCR beta diversity correlated strongly with the percentage of naive T cells measured by flow cytometry. Donor CMV infection status was unknown, potentially confounding age-related changes in expanded clonotypes. As age increased, observed TCR beta diversity per million T cells dropped in a roughly linear way, and a significant reduction was already evident by age 40. Conclusive comparison of naive and antigen-experienced compartments was prevented by the profiling of bulk unsorted PBMCs.

V is shortened by 1 base, J by 1 base, and the region joining them spans 2 bases. The CDR3 goes from the cysteine to the phenylalanine over 13 residues. Of the read, only the CDR3 DNA is kept; its 39 bases are in frame from base 1. Preparation of the library involved 5' RACE. Sequencing instrument: Illumina HiSeq 2500. A second roughly 6 to 11 cycle PCR used a sample-barcoded 5' primer and a J-beta primer mix. A unique molecular identifier was introduced onto each TCR beta cDNA molecule by a template-switch 5' adaptor carrying 12 random nucleotides. Each sample yielded at least 3 million CDR3-containing paired-end reads. The Mint cDNA synthesis kit, primed by a TRBC-specific oligonucleotide, was used to synthesize first-strand cDNA from all RNA. After uracil-DNA glycosylase treatment, a first 18-cycle PCR used universal primers M1SS and BC2_uni_R on all cDNA. Regarding the original processing steps: Normalization of each sample was performed by random selection of 1 million high-quality reads, each carrying a distinct molecular identifier. Instead of being binned into consensus sequences, reads with shared molecular identifiers were discarded. MiTCR, run with a Q25 quality threshold and the strictest error-elimination algorithm, handled CDR3 identification, clonotype clustering and error correction. A nonparametric unseen species model with Euler transformation was used to estimate lower-bound total TCR beta diversity. TCRdb itself trimmed the public reads at Q25 with fastp, ran MiXCR and retained productive beta chains. Rows merge per CDR3 protein into single entries with the most common DNA and genes. It is TCRdb's table, rather than the study itself, that gives the V and J calls and clone size. The sample data list approximately 780,000 distinct CDR3 sequences, and around 25% of these were observed just once. 3% of the sample rests with the top ten.

With respect to this clonotype: No antigen is known for it. No per-base quality is available; no much larger clone lies one base away.

Donors were a few dozen systemically healthy Caucasian individuals from Russia aged 6 to 90 years. Approximately 9.3 milliliters of peripheral blood were collected from each donor into EDTA-treated Vacutainer tubes. Ficoll-Paque density-gradient centrifugation was used to isolate PBMCs, with at least 7 million obtained per sample. Total RNA was extracted from PBMCs with Trizol reagent, with at least 6 micrograms obtained per sample. Naive CD45RAhigh/CD27high T cell percentages were measured by flow cytometry on a PBMC aliquot from every donor. These data were also reused for a study on T cells of mothers and their children. As that second study puts it: The donors were nine systemically healthy Caucasian individuals, made up of three mothers and their six children. cDNA synthesis used all of the extracted RNA, with roughly 1.5 ug of RNA in each 15 ul reaction. In the second PCR, sample barcodes and 2-4 random nucleotides were introduced via the M1S primer. Each mother yielded over 10 million TCR beta CDR3 reads and each child 2.5 million to 3 million reads. In both related and unrelated pairs, thymic selection shapes the output of TCR recombination in a similar way, with inherited differences having only a minor effect. Normalized repertoire overlap in related mother-child pairs was always slightly higher than in unrelated mother-child pairs, but the difference was never significant. Persistent microchimeric T cell clones were not detected, at a sensitivity of about 100 clones per million clonotypes. To look for features that set related mother-child pairs apart from unrelated individuals, the researchers ran deep NGS to compare the TCR beta repertoires of mothers and children. The mean age was 40 +/- 4 years for the mothers and around 10 +/- 4 years for the children. Libraries were sequenced on Illumina HiSeq 2000 with 100+100 nt paired-end reads after adapter ligation with NEBNext reagents. To prevent cross-contamination, the mother and child libraries were prepared one month apart and sequenced in separate runs. Between roughly 500,000 and 2,100,000 distinct TCR beta clonotypes were identified per donor. Naive TCR beta clonotypes were estimated from low-frequency clonotypes matched to each donor's FACS-determined naive share, without sorting.

The clonotype was recovered from a boy aged 5 to 17 in good health. The chain uses TRBV12-3 or TRBV12-4 and TRBJ2-4; the D gene is unclear. The sequenced sample consisted of blood. The DNA sequence is TGTGCCAGCAGTTTAGTTGCCAAAAACATTCAGTACTTC. The translation is CASSLVAKNIQYF.